The clone carrying this TCR beta chain showed up just a few times. The antigen is not known. Sequencing used immunoSEQ multiplex PCR; TCRdb keeps in-frame clones, though not all of them. The sample yields 70,000 to 95,000 clones, approximately 93% seen once. Germline V CDR1 and CDR2: MGHRA, YSYEKL. The ends were cut back, 1 base at V and 5 bases at J, with 11 bases in the middle. The CDR3 has 14 residues. This specimen belongs to a study of siplizumab effects on memory and regulatory T cells. Study-wide points: The apparent diversity of naive T cells exceeded that of memory cells, and naive T cells seemed to make a major contribution to the alloresponse.

The specimen was CD8+ T cells sorted from blood. The receptor was isolated from a human donor in good health. This chain uses TRBV4-1 with TRBJ1-1, with D perhaps TRBD1 (5 bases). The CDR3 loop is CASSQGSEGTEAFF. The CDR3 DNA reads TGCGCCAGCAGCCAAGGATCGGAGGGGACTGAAGCTTTCTTT.